The sequence of this T cell receptor (beta chain) was determined in a study of beta chain features in type 1 diabetes. The isolated RNA, all of it, was reverse transcribed, so expressed TCRB transcripts were what got sequenced. TCRdb's table, derived via immunoSEQ multiplex PCR, lists solely in-frame clones and lacks some. The sample gives around 430,000 clones, 30% of which show up once; 0.05% to 0.065% is in the top ten. This clone was found once. This CDR3 has 12 residues. Germline V gives CDR1 SQVTM, CDR2 ANQGSEA. V was clipped by 5 bases and J by 3 bases, with 11 bases between them. The sequenced sample was naive CD4+ T cells from blood. This chain connects TRBV29-1 to TRBJ2-7; TRBD1 might be the D (5 bases). This TCR was sampled from a man younger than 35 in good health. The CDR3 nucleotides read TGCAGCGTTCAGGACAAGGGCTACGAGCAGTACTTC. Translated, it gives CSVQDKGYEQYF.